Below, 30 T cell receptor beta chains from the same sample are listed, as sequenced in a study of blood T cell repertoires in COVID-19. Produced via immunoSEQ multiplex PCR; TCRdb's table is partial and in-frame only. This sample has under 200,000 clones, with about 83% found just once. Sequences were obtained from PBMCs or T cells enriched from blood (not recorded which). The receptor set was obtained from a woman between 45 and 65 years old in a cohort exposed to, infected with or recovered from COVID-19 (not recorded which).

The gene calls are TRBV2 and TRBJ2-1; D ambiguous. The CDR3 runs to 15 residues. V was shortened by 7 bases and J by 0 bases, with 13 bases between the two germline ends. Germline loops: CDR1 SNHLY, CDR2 FYNNEI. CDR3 nucleotide sequence: TGTGCCAGCATTCCCGCGGTGAGCTCCTACAATGAGCAGTTCTTC. It encodes CASIPAVSSYNEQFF.

In the case of this clone: At one end the junction does not follow the germline gene, possibly because of a read error. V and J are TRBV19 and TRBJ2-7, with TRBD2 matching 12 bases. The CDR3 length is 15 residues. Germline CDR1 LNHDA, CDR2 SQIVND (reference sequence). This chain's CDR3 is CASSKGLAGSHEQYF. Written as DNA, the CDR3 is TGTGCCAGTAGTAAGGGACTAGCGGGCTCCCACGAGCAGTACTTC.

This clone was counted a single time. The V call is TRBV14, the J call TRBJ1-4, with a tentative D call TRBD1 (6 bases). V lost 2 bases, J lost 3 bases, and 10 bases lay in between. From germline, CDR1 is SGHDN and CDR2 FVKESK. This CDR3 comprises 15 residues. CDR3 amino acids: CASSQSGTSNEKLFF. The CDR3 bases are TGTGCCAGCAGCCAATCAGGGACATCTAATGAAAAACTGTTTTTT.

In its sample, this clone was seen a few times. The J gene is TRBJ2-5, the V gene TRBV7-8, with TRBD2 as a possible D gene (7 bases). The CDR3 totals 16 residues. Trimming shortened V by 5 bases and J by 5 bases, and 21 bases separated the two germline ends. Germline V gene lookup returns CDR1 SGHVS and CDR2 FQNEAQ. The DNA for the CDR3 is TGTGCCAGCAGCCCCCGAGGGCGGGGGCCCCCGGAGACCCAGTACTTC. Translated, it gives CASSPRGRGPPETQYF.

The chain combines TRBV4-2 with TRBJ1-2; TRBD1 aligns across 9 bases. Germline-derived CDR1 and CDR2 are LGHNA and YNFKEQ. The CDR3 spans 13 residues. Trimming at V came to 4 bases and at J to 5 bases, leaving 2 bases not matched to a gene. CDR3 nucleotide sequence: TGTGCCAGCAGCCGACAGGGGGATTATGGCTACACCTTC. Protein product: CASSRQGDYGYTF.

V and J are TRBV5-1 and TRBJ1-3, with TRBD1 identical over 9 bases. Germline V gene data show CDR1 as SGHRS and CDR2 as YFSETQ. There are 16 residues in the CDR3. V was pared by 0 bases and J by 4 bases, with 5 bases of the junction left unmatched. CDR3 region: CASSLGHGQGGNTIYF. The CDR3 coding sequence is TGCGCCAGCAGCTTGGGACACGGACAGGGGGGAAACACCATATATTTT.

This chain uses TRBV25-1 with TRBJ1-5, with 7 bases fitting TRBD1. CDR1 is MGHDK, CDR2 SYGVNS, per germline. The CDR3 loop spans 15 amino acids. Trimming removed 6 bases from V and 4 bases from J; junction bases left unmatched: 9. This CDR3 is CASSGNTGANQPQHF. In nucleotides, the CDR3 is TGTGCCAGCAGCGGGAATACAGGGGCTAATCAGCCCCAGCATTTT.

This clone was picked up a small number of times. The chain links TRBV9 to TRBJ1-1, with 12 positions matching TRBD1. CDR1 and CDR2 from the germline V gene are SGDLS and YYNGEE. The trim removed 0 bases at V and 7 bases at J, leaving 4 bases unmatched. This CDR3 comprises 15 residues. The CDR3, as DNA: TGTGCCAGCAGCGTAGATGGGACAGGGGGCAATGAAGCTTTCTTT. This gives the protein CASSVDGTGGNEAFF.

A single count supports this clone. The V gene is TRBV14, the J gene TRBJ1-2; maybe TRBD1 (5 bases). The germline CDR1 and CDR2 sequences are SGHDN and FVKESK. The CDR3 runs to 15 residues. The V end was cut by 4 bases, the J end by 1 base, with 13 bases between. The CDR3 reads CASSRSAGLNYGYTF. CDR3 nucleotide sequence: TGTGCCAGCAGCCGATCGGCAGGGCTTAACTATGGCTACACCTTC.

The J gene is TRBJ2-3, the V gene TRBV10-3; weak D call: TRBD2 (6 bases). Trimming pared 2 bases from V and 10 bases from J, leaving 13 bases between. Per the germline V gene, CDR1 is ENHRY and CDR2 is SYGVKD. This CDR3 spans 13 amino acids. CDR3 DNA sequence: TGTGCCATCAGTGAGGGTCGACTAGACGCGCAGTATTTT. This translates into CAISEGRLDAQYF.

The V call is TRBV9, the J call TRBJ2-7; 9 bases fit TRBD2. This CDR3 region has 15 residues. CDR1 SGDLS and CDR2 YYNGEE come from the germline V gene. The V segment lost 0 bases and the J segment 4 bases; nucleotides outside the gene matches: 5. The CDR3 spells CASSVDGLATYEQYF. The CDR3 nucleotides are TGTGCCAGCAGCGTAGACGGACTAGCGACTTACGAGCAGTACTTC.

V usage is TRBV2 and J usage is TRBJ2-3; 11 positions agree with TRBD2. Trimming removed 3 bases from V and 4 bases from J; junction bases left unmatched: 6. The CDR3 spans 16 residues. Germline assignment: CDR1 SNHLY and CDR2 FYNNEI. CDR3 in amino acids: CASSDRSGRVSDTQYF. CDR3 in DNA: TGTGCCAGCAGTGACCGTAGCGGGAGGGTGTCAGATACGCAGTATTTT. Complete variable domain (other parts from reference TRBV2 and TRBJ2-3): EPEVTQTPSHQVTQMGQEVILRCVPISNHLYFYWYRQILGQKVEFLVSFYNNEISEKSEIFDDQFSVERPDGSNFTLKIRSTKLEDSAMYFCASSDRSGRVSDTQYFGPGTRLTVL.

V is TRBV10-2 and J is TRBJ1-2; the match to TRBD1 covers 7 bases. Unmatched junction bases numbered 10, after V lost 7 bases and J lost 2 bases. The length of the CDR3 is 15 residues. Germline V CDR1 and CDR2: WSHSY, SAAADI. CDR3 residues: CASTPGTVLNYGYTF. The CDR3, as DNA: TGCGCCAGCACCCCCGGGACAGTACTAAACTATGGCTACACCTTC.

The gene calls are TRBV2 and TRBJ1-2; 11 bases agree with TRBD1. Germline values: CDR1 SNHLY, CDR2 FYNNEI. Losses at the gene ends were 7 bases for V and 4 bases for J; bases not matched to a gene: 8. The CDR3 totals 15 residues. This chain's CDR3 is CASIADRGRGYGYTF. The CDR3 nucleotides read TGTGCCAGCATTGCGGACAGGGGGCGAGGCTATGGCTACACCTTC.

The V gene is TRBV5-1, the J gene TRBJ2-4, with 10 bases that match TRBD1. Germline CDR1 SGHRS, CDR2 YFSETQ. The CDR3 runs 14 residues. V was pared by 2 bases and J by 7 bases, with 3 bases of the junction left unmatched. The CDR3 reads CASSLGQGGNIQYF. The CDR3 DNA is TGCGCCAGCAGCTTAGGACAGGGGGGGAACATTCAGTACTTC.

This sequence joins TRBV7-2 and TRBJ2-5; 13 bases align to TRBD2. The CDR3 covers 19 residues. V lost 2 bases to trimming and J lost 5 bases; unmatched junction nucleotides: 14. Germline lookup yields CDR1 SGHTA and CDR2 FQGNSA. Written as DNA, the CDR3 is TGTGCCAGCAGCTTAAGACCGGGACTAGCGGGGAAGTCCGGGGAGACCCAGTACTTC. The encoded protein is CASSLRPGLAGKSGETQYF.

In its sample, this clone was seen once. This sequence joins TRBV27 and TRBJ2-1; 9 bases line up with TRBD2. Trimming took 4 bases from V and 4 from J; bases not matched to a gene: 5. Germline CDR1 and CDR2: MNHEY and SMNVEV (reference sequence). The CDR3 spans 15 residues. CDR3: CASSSTSGFYNEQFF. Written as DNA, the CDR3 is TGTGCCAGCAGTTCCACTAGCGGGTTTTACAATGAGCAGTTCTTC.

This clone was found a few times. This chain links TRBV5-4 with TRBJ2-7; 7 bases match TRBD1. This CDR3 spans 16 amino acids. Germline CDR1 reads SGHNT; CDR2 reads YYREEE (reference sequence). J lost 4 bases, V lost 0 bases, and 10 bases had no gene match. The CDR3 is CASSLAPNRGAYEQYF. DNA of the CDR3: TGTGCCAGCAGCTTGGCCCCCAACAGGGGAGCATACGAGCAGTACTTC.

The rearrangement links TRBV2 to TRBJ1-5, with 7 bases matching TRBD1. Germline V lookup: CDR1 SNHLY, CDR2 FYNNEI. With V trimmed by 6 bases and J by 7 bases, 9 bases remained unmatched. This CDR3 comprises 14 residues. In DNA form, the CDR3 reads TGTGCCAGCAGACGAGACAGGGTCGAACAGCCCCAGCATTTT. The encoded protein is CASRRDRVEQPQHF.

The chain recombines TRBV6-2 or TRBV6-3 with TRBJ2-7; 9 bases match TRBD1. From germline, CDR1 is MNHEY and CDR2 SVGEGT. The V segment lost 5 bases and the J segment 4 bases; nucleotides outside the gene matches: 9. This CDR3 has 15 amino acids. CDR3 coding DNA: TGTGCCAGCAGTGCTACAGGGGGCTATTTGTACGAGCAGTACTTC. This gives the protein CASSATGGYLYEQYF.

The CDR3 is CATSEGTPEETQYF. In nucleotides, the CDR3 is TGTGCCACCAGTGAAGGGACACCCGAAGAGACCCAGTACTTC. V is TRBV24-1 and J is TRBJ2-5, with D maybe TRBD1 (6 bases). The V end lost 4 bases, the J end lost 3 bases, and 11 bases lay between the germline ends. The germline gives CDR1 KGHDR, CDR2 SFDVKD. CDR3 length equals 14 residues.

This sequence joins TRBV6-2 or TRBV6-3 and TRBJ1-2; 7 bases fit TRBD1. Trimming took 5 bases from V and 6 from J; bases not matched to a gene: 9. The CDR3 has 14 amino acids. Germline-derived CDR1 and CDR2 are MNHEY and SVGEGT. The CDR3 is CASSIRQGLNGYTF. The CDR3 DNA is TGTGCCAGCAGTATCCGACAGGGTCTCAATGGCTACACCTTC.

V is TRBV5-6 and J is TRBJ2-7; the D gene is possibly TRBD2 (7 bases). Trimming took off 0 bases at V and 5 bases at J, with 18 bases between the two ends. This CDR3 has 16 amino acids. Per the germline V gene, CDR1 is SGHDT and CDR2 is YYEEEE. This chain's CDR3 is CASSLVFRGGGHEQYF. The CDR3 DNA follows: TGTGCCAGCAGCTTGGTGTTTAGGGGGGGAGGCCACGAGCAGTACTTC. Full variable domain (missing parts from reference TRBV5-6 and TRBJ2-7): DAGVTQSPTHLIKTRGQQVTLRCSPKSGHDTVSWYQQALGQGPQFIFQYYEEEERQRGNFPDRFSGHQFPNYSSELNVNALLLGDSALYLCASSLVFRGGGHEQYFGPGTRLTVT.

The chain uses TRBV6-5 and TRBJ2-5; unclear D gene. The CDR3 has 13 residues. Trimming shortened V by 4 bases and J by 2 bases, and 8 bases separated the two germline ends. Germline V lookup: CDR1 MNHEY, CDR2 SVGAGI. CDR3 in DNA: TGTGCCAGCAGTTTTGTCTTACAAGAGACCCAGTACTTC. It is translated as CASSFVLQETQYF.

The chain recombines TRBV5-4 with TRBJ2-7, with a tentative D call TRBD2 (6 bases). Between the trimmed V and J ends, which lost 4 bases and 1 base, there was a span of 9 bases. This CDR3 has 13 amino acids. Looked up from germline, CDR1 is SGHNT and CDR2 is YYREEE (reference sequence). CDR3 DNA: TGTGCCAGCAGCCCGGGACTTTCCTACGAGCAGTACTTC. As protein: CASSPGLSYEQYF.

The V and J genes are TRBV6-5 and TRBJ1-1; D unresolved. The CDR3 is made up of 13 amino acids. Germline CDR1 is MNHEY and CDR2 is SVGAGI. The V end was cut by 4 bases, the J end by 2 bases, with 8 bases between. The CDR3 spells CASSWRLNTEAFF. DNA for the CDR3: TGTGCCAGCAGTTGGAGGTTAAACACTGAAGCTTTCTTT.

The chain has TRBV14 and TRBJ2-5, with D uncertain. V lost 4 bases to trimming and J lost 5 bases, with 14 bases between them. CDR3 length: 14 amino acids. Per germline, CDR1 SGHDN and CDR2 FVKESK. Written as DNA, the CDR3 is TGTGCCAGCAGCCCTTCTTTCGTCCCGGAGACCCAGTACTTC. This sequence encodes CASSPSFVPETQYF.

The chain recombines TRBV5-1 with TRBJ2-5; 12 bases fit TRBD2. The CDR3 consists of 15 residues. V lost 3 bases and J lost 4; bases outside the gene matches: 4. Germline V gives CDR1 SGHRS, CDR2 YFSETQ. The CDR3 spells CASSSRLAGVETQYF. The CDR3 region has the DNA TGCGCCAGCAGCTCCAGACTAGCGGGGGTAGAGACCCAGTACTTC. The entire variable domain, with the rest obtained from reference TRBV5-1 and TRBJ2-5, is as follows: KAGVTQTPRYLIKTRGQQVTLSCSPISGHRSVSWYQQTPGQGLQFLFEYFSETQRNKGNFPGRFSGRQFSNSRSEMNVSTLELGDSALYLCASSSRLAGVETQYFGPGTRLLVL.

In this sample, this clone turned up once. This rearrangement joins TRBV30 to TRBJ2-7; TRBD2 matches 14 bases. CDR1 and CDR2 from the germline V gene are GTSNPN and SVGIG (reference sequence). V shed 3 bases and J 4 bases; nucleotides not matched to a gene: 2. The CDR3 covers 14 residues. CDR3 sequence (DNA): TGTGCCTGGAGCCGGACTAGCGGGGGGTACGAGCAGTACTTC. This translates into CAWSRTSGGYEQYF.

The genes are TRBV28 and TRBJ2-1; 8 nucleotides match TRBD1. Germline CDR1 MDHEN, CDR2 SYDVKM. CDR3 size: 14 residues. Trimming at V came to 8 bases and at J to 0 bases, leaving 3 bases not matched to a gene. This CDR3 is CASYGTGSYNEQFF. CDR3 bases: TGTGCCAGCTATGGGACAGGCTCCTACAATGAGCAGTTCTTC.